This TCR beta chain was recorded in a study of blood T cell repertoires in COVID-19. Study as a whole: COVID-19 samples, acute and convalescent, were from the United States, Italy and Spain. Sources were T cells, B-cell-depleted T cells, or PBMCs; the material itself was cDNA or gDNA.

In germline, CDR1 is LNHDA, CDR2 SQIVND (reference sequence). The CDR3 runs to 15 residues. V trimming: 7 bases; J trimming: 4 bases; junction bases outside the gene matches: 12. Original data processing: Amplification of reference gene primers provided the estimated nucleated cell counts. Libraries were prepared by immunoSEQ multiplex PCR; TCRdb keeps only in-frame clonotypes and omits some of them. V, J and clone size reflect that table, while D and trimming were determined from the DNA. This table holds under 110,000 clones, 76% found once. The sample consisted of peripheral blood. The chain carries TRBV19 and TRBJ1-2, with TRBD1 matching over 7 bases. The TCR originated in a man aged 80 or over with COVID-19, enrolled during active disease. This CDR3 is CASTREGAQGYGYTF. The CDR3 coding sequence is TGTGCCAGTACTCGCGAGGGGGCGCAAGGCTATGGCTACACCTTC.